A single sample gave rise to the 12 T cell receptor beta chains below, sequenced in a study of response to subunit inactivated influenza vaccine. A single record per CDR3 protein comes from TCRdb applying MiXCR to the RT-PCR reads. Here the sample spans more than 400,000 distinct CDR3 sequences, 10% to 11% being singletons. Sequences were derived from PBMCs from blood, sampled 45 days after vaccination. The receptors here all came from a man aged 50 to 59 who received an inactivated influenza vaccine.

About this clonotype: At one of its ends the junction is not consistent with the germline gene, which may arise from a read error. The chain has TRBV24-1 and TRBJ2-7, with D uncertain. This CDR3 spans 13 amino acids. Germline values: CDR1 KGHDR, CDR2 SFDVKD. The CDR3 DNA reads TGTGCCACCAGTGATTCGAACGAGTACGGGCAGTACTTC. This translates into CATSDSNEYGQYF.

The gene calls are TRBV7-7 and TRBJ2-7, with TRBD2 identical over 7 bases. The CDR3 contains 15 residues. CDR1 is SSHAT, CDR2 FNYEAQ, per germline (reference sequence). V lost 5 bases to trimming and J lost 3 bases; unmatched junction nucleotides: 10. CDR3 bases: TGTGCCAGCAGCCGTGGGGGGGATCGTAGCTACGAGCAGTACTTC. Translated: CASSRGGDRSYEQYF.

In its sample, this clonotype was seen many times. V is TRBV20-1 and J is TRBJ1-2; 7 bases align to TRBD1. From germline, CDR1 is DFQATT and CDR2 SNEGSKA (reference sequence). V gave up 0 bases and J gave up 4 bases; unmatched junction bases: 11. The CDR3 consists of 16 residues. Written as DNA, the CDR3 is TGCAGTGCTAGAGATTTCCGACAGGGCGATTTCTATGGCTACACCTTC. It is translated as CSARDFRQGDFYGYTF.

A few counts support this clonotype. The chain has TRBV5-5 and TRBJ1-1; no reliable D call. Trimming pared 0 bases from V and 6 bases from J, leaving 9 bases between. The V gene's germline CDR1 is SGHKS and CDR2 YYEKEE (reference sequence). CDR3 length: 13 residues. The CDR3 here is CASSLVPYAEAFF. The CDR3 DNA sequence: TGTGCCAGCAGCTTGGTTCCTTACGCTGAAGCTTTCTTT.

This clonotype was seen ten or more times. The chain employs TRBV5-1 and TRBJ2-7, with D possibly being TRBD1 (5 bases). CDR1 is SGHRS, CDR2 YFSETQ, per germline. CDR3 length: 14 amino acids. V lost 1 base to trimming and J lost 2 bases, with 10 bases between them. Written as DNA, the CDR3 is TGCGCCAGCAGCTTGCAGGGTGCCGCCTACGAGCAGTACTTC. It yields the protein CASSLQGAAYEQYF.

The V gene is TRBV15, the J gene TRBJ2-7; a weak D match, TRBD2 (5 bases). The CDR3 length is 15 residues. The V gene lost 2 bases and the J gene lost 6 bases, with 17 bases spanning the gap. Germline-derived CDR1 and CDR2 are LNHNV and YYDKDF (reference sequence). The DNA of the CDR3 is TGTGCCACCAGCAGACGCGGCCGGGATTTGGGCGAGCAGTACTTC. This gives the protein CATSRRGRDLGEQYF.

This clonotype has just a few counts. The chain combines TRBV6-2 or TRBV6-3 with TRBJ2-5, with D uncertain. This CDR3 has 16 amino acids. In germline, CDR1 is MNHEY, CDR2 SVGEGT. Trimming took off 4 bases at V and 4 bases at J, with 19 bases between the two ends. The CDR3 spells CASSSPRQVGRETQYF. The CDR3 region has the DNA TGTGCCAGCAGTTCCCCCCGGCAGGTCGGTCGAGAGACCCAGTACTTC.

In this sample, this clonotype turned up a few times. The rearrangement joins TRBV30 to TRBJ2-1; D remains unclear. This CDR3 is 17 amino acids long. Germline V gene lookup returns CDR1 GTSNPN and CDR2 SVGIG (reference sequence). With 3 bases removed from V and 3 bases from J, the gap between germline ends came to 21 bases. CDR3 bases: TGTGCCTGGAGCGGAGAAAGGACCTTCAAGGGCTACAATGAGCAGTTCTTC. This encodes CAWSGERTFKGYNEQFF.

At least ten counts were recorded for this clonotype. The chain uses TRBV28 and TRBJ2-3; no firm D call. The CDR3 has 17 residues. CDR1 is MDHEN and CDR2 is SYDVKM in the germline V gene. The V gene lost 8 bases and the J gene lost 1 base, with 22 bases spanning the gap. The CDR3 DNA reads TGTGCCAGCCGCCGGCGGCGGTTGGTTATTGGCACAGATACGCAGTATTTT. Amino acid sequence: CASRRRRLVIGTDTQYF.

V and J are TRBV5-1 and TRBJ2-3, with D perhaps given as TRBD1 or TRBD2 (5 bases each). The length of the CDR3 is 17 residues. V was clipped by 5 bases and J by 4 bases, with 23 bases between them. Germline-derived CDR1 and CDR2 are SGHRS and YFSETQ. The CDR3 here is CASSLGIRGWDADTQYF. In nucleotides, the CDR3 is TGCGCCAGCAGTCTGGGTATCCGGGGCTGGGACGCAGATACGCAGTATTTT.

CDR3 sequence (DNA): TGCGCCAGCAGCCCCTCGGCAGCGGGAGATTTCTACGAGCAGTACTTC. Amino acids: CASSPSAAGDFYEQYF. The chain recombines TRBV5-1 with TRBJ2-7; 8 nucleotides agree with TRBD2. Per germline, CDR1 SGHRS and CDR2 YFSETQ. The junction had 12 bases not matched to a gene; V was cut back by 4 bases and J by 3 bases. CDR3 length equals 16 residues. The full variable domain, in which reference TRBV5-1 and TRBJ2-7 provide the parts outside the CDR3, is KAGVTQTPRYLIKTRGQQVTLSCSPISGHRSVSWYQQTPGQGLQFLFEYFSETQRNKGNFPGRFSGRQFSNSRSEMNVSTLELGDSALYLCASSPSAAGDFYEQYFGPGTRLTVT.

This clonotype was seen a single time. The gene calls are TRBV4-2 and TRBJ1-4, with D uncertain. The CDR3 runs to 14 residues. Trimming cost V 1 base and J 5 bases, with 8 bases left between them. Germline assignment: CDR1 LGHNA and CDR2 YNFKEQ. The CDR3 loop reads CASSQVKGNEKLFF. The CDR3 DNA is TGTGCCAGCAGCCAAGTAAAAGGGAATGAAAAACTGTTTTTT.